This record looks at one T cell receptor (beta chain) sequence and its context. These data are taken from a study of blood T cell repertoires in COVID-19. Study-wide background: Acute and convalescent COVID-19 specimens originated in the United States, Italy and Spain. Sources were T cells, B-cell-depleted T cells, or PBMCs; the material itself was cDNA or gDNA.

Authors' processing steps: Reference gene primer amplification gave nucleated cell count estimates. The protocol was immunoSEQ multiplex PCR, while the TCRdb copy is restricted to in-frame clones and leaves out a portion. That table furnishes V, J and clone size, whereas the DNA furnished D and trimming. Here the sample spans 95,000 to 150,000 clones, about 80% being singletons. V was shortened by 5 bases and J by 0 bases, with 17 bases between the two germline ends. Germline V gives CDR1 SGHVS, CDR2 FQNEAQ. The CDR3 runs 16 residues. The chain carries TRBV7-8 and TRBJ2-7, with D possibly matching TRBD1 (6 bases). Input material: peripheral blood. The sequence came from a man aged 55 to 69 with active or convalescent COVID-19. CDR3 in amino acids: CASSQGILTGSYEQYF. CDR3 in DNA: TGTGCCAGCAGCCAGGGAATACTGACAGGCTCCTACGAGCAGTACTTC.